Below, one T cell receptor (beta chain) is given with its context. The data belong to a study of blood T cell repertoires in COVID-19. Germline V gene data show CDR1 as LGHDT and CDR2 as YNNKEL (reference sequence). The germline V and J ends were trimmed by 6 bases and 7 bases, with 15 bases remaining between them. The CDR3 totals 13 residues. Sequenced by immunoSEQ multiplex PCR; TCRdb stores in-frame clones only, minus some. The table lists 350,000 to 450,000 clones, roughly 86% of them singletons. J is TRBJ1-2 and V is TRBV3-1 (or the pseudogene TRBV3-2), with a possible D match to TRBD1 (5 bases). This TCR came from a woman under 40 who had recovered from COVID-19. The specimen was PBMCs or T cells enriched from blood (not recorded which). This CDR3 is CASSPNSRVGYTF. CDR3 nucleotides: TGTGCCAGCAGTCCCAATTCCAGGGTTGGCTACACCTTC.